This passage covers 6 T cell receptor beta chains from one sample sequenced in a study of blood T cells in healthy people across ages. PCR was performed a second time for about 7 to 12 cycles using a sample-barcoded 5' primer and a J-beta primer mix. TCRdb independently ran MiXCR on the 5' RACE reads; one entry per CDR3 protein. The sample includes some 1.6 million distinct CDR3 sequences, 30% to 35% of them seen just once. What was sequenced was blood. These receptors were collected from a woman in her 30s in good health.

The chain has TRBV9 and TRBJ2-3; the D gene is possibly TRBD1 (6 bases). In germline, CDR1 is SGDLS, CDR2 YYNGEE. The CDR3 extends over 14 amino acids. V shed 4 bases and J shed 2 bases, with 11 bases lying between them. The CDR3 DNA follows: TGTGCCAGCAGCACAGGGCCCCACACAGATACGCAGTATTTT. Translating it yields CASSTGPHTDTQYF.

This clonotype has just a few counts. The rearrangement uses TRBV13 and TRBJ2-3; TRBD2 matches at 8 bases. Germline V CDR1 and CDR2: PRHDT, FYEKMQ (reference sequence). There are 16 residues in the CDR3. V was clipped by 5 bases and J by 4 bases; unmatched bases: 11. CDR3 DNA sequence: TGTGCCAGCAGCAAAGCCGGGACTAGTCTCGCAGATACGCAGTATTTT. It is translated as CASSKAGTSLADTQYF. The full variable domain, completed using reference TRBV13 and TRBJ2-3, is AAGVIQSPRHLIKEKRETATLKCYPIPRHDTVYWYQQGPGQDPQFLISFYEKMQSDKGSIPDRFSAQQFSDYHSELNMSSLELGDSALYFCASSKAGTSLADTQYFGPGTRLTVL.

The rearrangement joins TRBV30 to TRBJ1-1; 7 bases align to TRBD1. Germline trimming cut 6 bases from V and 5 bases from J; bases unmatched to any gene: 6. CDR1 is GTSNPN and CDR2 is SVGIG in the germline V gene (reference sequence). The CDR3 is made up of 12 amino acids. This chain's CDR3 is CACRGGRTEAFF. CDR3 DNA sequence: TGTGCCTGCAGAGGGGGCCGGACTGAAGCTTTCTTT.

The V call is TRBV27, the J call TRBJ2-5; D possibly corresponds to TRBD2 (5 bases). The CDR3 covers 13 residues. CDR1 and CDR2 from the germline V gene are MNHEY and SMNVEV (reference sequence). V was pared by 5 bases and J by 3 bases, with 10 bases between. Here the CDR3 reads CASSVHGEETQYF. Here the CDR3 DNA reads TGTGCCAGCAGTGTACACGGGGAAGAGACCCAGTACTTC.

The chain couples TRBV2 to TRBJ2-5; D is perhaps TRBD2 (5 bases). Germline-derived CDR1 and CDR2 are SNHLY and FYNNEI. The CDR3 loop spans 13 amino acids. V was shortened by 3 bases and J by 2 bases, with 7 bases between the two germline ends. CDR3 sequence: CASSEERQETQYF. CDR3 nucleotide sequence: TGTGCCAGCAGTGAGGAGCGGCAAGAGACCCAGTACTTC.

Turning to this clonotype: The junction differs from germline at one of its ends, possibly a read error. The J gene is TRBJ2-1, the V gene TRBV9, with 8 bases fitting TRBD2. The V gene's germline CDR1 is SGDLS and CDR2 YYNGEE. The length of the CDR3 is 15 residues. The CDR3 reads CASSVGGGSCNEQFF. In nucleotides, the CDR3 is TGTGCCAGCAGCGTAGGCGGGGGGTCCTGCAATGAGCAGTTCTTC.